This T cell receptor (beta chain) was identified in a study of blood T cells in healthy people across ages. Through a sample-barcoded 5' primer and a J-beta primer mix, a second PCR was run for about 6 to 11 cycles. A single record per CDR3 protein comes from TCRdb applying MiXCR to the 5' RACE reads. The table has over a million distinct CDR3 sequences, 40% to 50% seen once. J gave up 3 bases and V 5 bases, and 7 bases lay outside the gene matches. Germline loops: CDR1 KGHDR, CDR2 SFDVKD. The CDR3 runs 15 residues. This TCR was recovered from an older woman in good health. Source material: blood. The rearrangement links TRBV24-1 to TRBJ2-7; TRBD2 matches at 9 bases. CDR3 bases: TGTGCCACCAGTGTCAGGACAGCGGGAGGCTACGAGCAGTACTTC. Translating it yields CATSVRTAGGYEQYF.